This T cell receptor (beta chain) was recovered during a study of Ad26.COV2.S vaccination and SARS-CoV-2 variants. Looking at the study overall: Sample donor was a member of the COV1001 Ad26.COV2.S trial arm. Ad26.COV2.S shots went into the muscle once or twice, 56 days apart. Study results and caveats: It was found that vaccine and placebo recipients had similar non-spike TCR breadth.

In the case of this clone: Its antigen is currently unknown.

Specified treatment: some 20 received Ad26.COV2.S at low or high dose, single or two shots; a few received placebo; per-sample allocation not given. Day 63 after the first injection of vaccine or placebo was the sampling time. Measured with immunoSEQ multiplex PCR; TCRdb has only the in-frame clones, and not every one. The sample includes fewer than 400,000 clones, 70% to 90% of them seen just once. The germline V and J ends were trimmed by 7 bases and 0 bases, with 11 bases remaining between them. Germline CDR1 SNHLY, CDR2 FYNNEI. The CDR3 totals 14 residues. The sample in question was peripheral blood, obtained in a trial of Ad26.COV2.S vaccine versus placebo. V gene TRBV2 combines with J gene TRBJ2-3; D gene unclear. This receptor was taken from a person between 18 and 59 years old who received the Ad26.COV2.S COVID-19 vaccine or a placebo. CDR3: CASTHPSSTDTQYF. Written as DNA, the CDR3 is TGTGCCAGCACCCACCCGAGTAGCACAGATACGCAGTATTTT.